The clone carrying this T cell receptor beta chain was seen only a few times. This sample is drawn from a study of T cells in Graves' hyperthyroidism and ophthalmopathy. The TCR beta CDR3 regions underwent amplification using RNA transcripts as the source. With the HTBI primer set, the TCR CDR3 went through a first round of RT-PCR. TCRdb fed the multiplex PCR reads into MiXCR, producing one record per CDR3 protein. This table holds a few hundred thousand distinct CDR3 sequences, 15% to 20% found once. The CDR3 is made up of 12 amino acids. Trimming cost V 3 bases and J 8 bases, with 11 bases left between them. Germline lookup yields CDR1 SGDLS and CDR2 YYNGEE.

The source of this sequence is a woman between 45 and 65 years old with Graves' hyperthyroidism. The specimen was blood. The rearrangement links TRBV9 to TRBJ1-2; tentatively, D is TRBD1 (5 bases). The CDR3 coding sequence is TGTGCCAGCAGCGCACCCCAGGGCGGCTACACCTTC. This translates into CASSAPQGGYTF. The whole variable domain, remainder taken from reference TRBV9 and TRBJ1-2, is DSGVTQTPKHLITATGQRVTLRCSPRSGDLSVYWYQQSLDQGLQFLIQYYNGEERAKGNILERFSAQQFPDLHSELNLSSLELGDSALYFCASSAPQGGYTFGSGTRLTVV.